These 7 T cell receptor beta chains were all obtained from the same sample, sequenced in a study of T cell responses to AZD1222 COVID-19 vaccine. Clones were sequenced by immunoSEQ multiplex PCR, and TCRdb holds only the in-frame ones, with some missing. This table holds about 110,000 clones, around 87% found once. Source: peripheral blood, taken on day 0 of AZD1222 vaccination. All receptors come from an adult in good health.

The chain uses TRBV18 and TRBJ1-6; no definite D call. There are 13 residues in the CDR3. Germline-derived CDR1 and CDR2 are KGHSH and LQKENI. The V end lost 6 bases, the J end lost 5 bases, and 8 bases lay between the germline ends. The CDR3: CASSKENNSPLHF. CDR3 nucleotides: TGTGCCAGCTCTAAGGAAAATAATTCACCCCTCCACTTT.

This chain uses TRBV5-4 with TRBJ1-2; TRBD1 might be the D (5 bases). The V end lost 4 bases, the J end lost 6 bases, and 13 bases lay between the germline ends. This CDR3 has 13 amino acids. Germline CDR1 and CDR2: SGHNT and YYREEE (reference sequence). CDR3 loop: CASSPVGDHGYTF. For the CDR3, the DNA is TGTGCCAGCAGCCCCGTAGGGGACCATGGCTACACCTTC.

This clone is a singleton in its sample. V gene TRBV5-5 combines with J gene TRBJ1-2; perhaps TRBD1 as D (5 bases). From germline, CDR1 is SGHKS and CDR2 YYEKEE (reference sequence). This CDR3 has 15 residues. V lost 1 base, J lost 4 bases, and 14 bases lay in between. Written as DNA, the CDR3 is TGTGCCAGCAGCTTGTCGGGGACGGCAATCTATGGCTACACCTTC. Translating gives CASSLSGTAIYGYTF.

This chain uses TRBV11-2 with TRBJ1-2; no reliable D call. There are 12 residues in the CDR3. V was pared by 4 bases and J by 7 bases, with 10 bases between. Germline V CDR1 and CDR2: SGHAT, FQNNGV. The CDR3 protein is CASSSLTPGYTF. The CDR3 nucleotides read TGTGCCAGCAGCTCCCTGACACCTGGCTACACCTTC.

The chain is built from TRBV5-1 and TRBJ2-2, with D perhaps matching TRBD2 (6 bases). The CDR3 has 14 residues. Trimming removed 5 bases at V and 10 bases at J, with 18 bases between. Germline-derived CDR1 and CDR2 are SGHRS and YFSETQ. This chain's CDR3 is CASRPDLWEEELFF. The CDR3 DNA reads TGCGCCAGCAGACCGGACCTTTGGGAGGAGGAGCTGTTTTTT.

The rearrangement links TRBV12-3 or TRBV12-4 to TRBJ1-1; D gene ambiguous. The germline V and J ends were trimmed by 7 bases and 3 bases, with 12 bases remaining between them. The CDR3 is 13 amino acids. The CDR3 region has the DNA TGTGCCAGCAAGCGGTCACATTACACTGAAGCTTTCTTT. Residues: CASKRSHYTEAFF.

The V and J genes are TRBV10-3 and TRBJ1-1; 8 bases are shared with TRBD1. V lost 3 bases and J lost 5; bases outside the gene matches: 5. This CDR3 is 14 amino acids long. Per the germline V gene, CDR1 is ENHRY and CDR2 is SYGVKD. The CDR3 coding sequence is TGTGCCATCAGTGACGGACAGGGAGCAACTGAAGCTTTCTTT. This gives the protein CAISDGQGATEAFF.